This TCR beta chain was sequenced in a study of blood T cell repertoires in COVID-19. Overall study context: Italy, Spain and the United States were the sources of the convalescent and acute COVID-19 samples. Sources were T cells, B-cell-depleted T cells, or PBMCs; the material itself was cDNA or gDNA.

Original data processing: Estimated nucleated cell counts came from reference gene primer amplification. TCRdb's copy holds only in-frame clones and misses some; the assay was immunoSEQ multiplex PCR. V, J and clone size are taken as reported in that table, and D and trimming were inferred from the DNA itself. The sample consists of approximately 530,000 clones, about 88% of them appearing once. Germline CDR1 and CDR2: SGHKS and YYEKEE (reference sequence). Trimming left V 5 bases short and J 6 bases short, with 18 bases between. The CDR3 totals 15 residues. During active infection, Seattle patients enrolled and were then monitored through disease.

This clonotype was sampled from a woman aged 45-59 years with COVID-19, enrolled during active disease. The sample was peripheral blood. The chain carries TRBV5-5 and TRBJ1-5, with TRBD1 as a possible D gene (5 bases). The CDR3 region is CASSPREGWGQPQHF. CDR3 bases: TGTGCCAGCAGTCCTAGGGAGGGGTGGGGTCAGCCCCAGCATTTT.